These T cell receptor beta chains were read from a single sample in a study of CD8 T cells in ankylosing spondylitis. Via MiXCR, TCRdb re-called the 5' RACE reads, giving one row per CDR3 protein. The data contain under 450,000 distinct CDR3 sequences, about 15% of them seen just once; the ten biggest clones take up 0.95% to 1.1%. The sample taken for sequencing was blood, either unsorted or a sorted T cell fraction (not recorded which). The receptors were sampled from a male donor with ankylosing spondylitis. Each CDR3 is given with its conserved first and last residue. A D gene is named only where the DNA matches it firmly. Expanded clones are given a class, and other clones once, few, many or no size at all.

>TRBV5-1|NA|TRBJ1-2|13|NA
CASSFSGRDGYTF
TGCGCCAGCAGCTTTTCAGGGAGAGATGGCTACACCTTC
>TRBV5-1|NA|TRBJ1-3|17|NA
CASSPYGQGNSGNTIYF
TGCGCCAGCAGCCCCTACGGGCAGGGTAACTCTGGAAACACCATATATTTT
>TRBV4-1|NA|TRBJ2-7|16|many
CASSQELTQRTYEQYF
TGCGCCAGCAGCCAAGAATTGACCCAGAGGACCTACGAGCAGTACTTC
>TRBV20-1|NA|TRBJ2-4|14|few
CSATPGQSKDIQYF
TGCAGTGCCACGCCTGGACAGTCAAAAGACATTCAGTACTTC
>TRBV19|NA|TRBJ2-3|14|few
CASSGGGSTDTQYF
TGTGCCAGTAGTGGTGGGGGGAGCACAGATACGCAGTATTTT
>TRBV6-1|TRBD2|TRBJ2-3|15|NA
CASRPLAGVTDTQYF
TGTGCCAGCAGACCCCTAGCGGGAGTAACAGATACGCAGTATTTT
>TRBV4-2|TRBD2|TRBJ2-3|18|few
CASSYAWRAGDRTDTQYF
TGTGCCAGCAGCTATGCCTGGAGGGCGGGAGATAGGACAGATACGCAGTATTTT
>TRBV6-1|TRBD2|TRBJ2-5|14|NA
CASGLAGVGETQYF
TGTGCCAGCGGACTAGCGGGAGTGGGCGAGACCCAGTACTTC
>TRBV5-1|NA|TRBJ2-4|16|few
CASSPQPTGAKNIQYF
TGCGCCAGCAGCCCCCAACCCACAGGGGCCAAAAACATTCAGTACTTC
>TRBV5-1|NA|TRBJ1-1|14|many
CASTTGHKNTEAFF
TGCGCCAGCACGACGGGACATAAGAACACTGAAGCTTTCTTT
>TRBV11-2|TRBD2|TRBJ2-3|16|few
CASSLGLAGGGSAQYF
TGTGCCAGCAGCTTAGGACTAGCGGGGGGAGGGTCTGCGCAGTATTTT
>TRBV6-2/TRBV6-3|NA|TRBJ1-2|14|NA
CASSYPQTRAGYTF
TGTGCCAGCAGTTACCCACAGACGCGGGCTGGCTACACCTTC
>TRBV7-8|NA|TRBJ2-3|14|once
CASSFRGLTDTQYF
TGTGCCAGCAGCTTCCGCGGGCTCACAGATACGCAGTATTTT
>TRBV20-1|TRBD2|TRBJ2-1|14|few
CSAHGGGSYNEQFF
TGCAGTGCTCACGGGGGGGGCTCCTACAATGAGCAGTTCTTC
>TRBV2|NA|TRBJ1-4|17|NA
CASSDPHDSASGEKLFF
TGTGCCAGCAGTGACCCCCACGACTCGGCCTCAGGTGAAAAACTGTTTTTT
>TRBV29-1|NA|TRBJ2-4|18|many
CSAKGGAPGKLVKNIQYF
TGCAGCGCGAAGGGAGGCGCCCCGGGAAAATTGGTCAAAAACATTCAGTACTTC
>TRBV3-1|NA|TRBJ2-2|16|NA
CASSRDWGTNTGELFF
TGTGCCAGCAGCCGGGATTGGGGGACGAACACCGGGGAGCTGTTTTTT
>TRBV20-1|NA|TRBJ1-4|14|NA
CSAPQAGAGEKLFF
TGCAGTGCCCCTCAGGCAGGGGCGGGGGAAAAACTGTTTTTT
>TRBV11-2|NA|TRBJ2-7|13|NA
CASSLDLKGEQYF
TGTGCCAGCAGCTTAGATCTGAAGGGTGAGCAGTACTTC
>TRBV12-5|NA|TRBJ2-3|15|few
CASGLAGAPADTQYF
TGTGCTAGTGGTTTGGCCGGGGCGCCGGCAGATACGCAGTATTTT
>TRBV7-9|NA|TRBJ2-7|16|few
CASSLGLQGPPYEQYF
TGTGCCAGCAGCCTAGGGCTACAGGGTCCTCCCTACGAGCAGTACTTC
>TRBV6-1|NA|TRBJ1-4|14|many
CASSEGTVVMILFF
TGTGCCAGCAGTGAAGGGACAGTCGTAATGATACTGTTTTTT
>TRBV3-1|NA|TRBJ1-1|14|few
CASSPPLTGTEAFF
TGTGCCAGCAGCCCCCCCCTTACAGGAACTGAAGCTTTCTTT
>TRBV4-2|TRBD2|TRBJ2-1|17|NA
CASSQPQAGETYNEQFF
TGTGCCAGCAGCCAACCTCAAGCGGGAGAAACCTACAATGAGCAGTTCTTC
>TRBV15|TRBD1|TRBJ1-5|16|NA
CATSRVDRGGGQPQHF
TGTGCCACCAGCAGAGTTGACAGGGGTGGGGGCCAGCCCCAGCATTTT
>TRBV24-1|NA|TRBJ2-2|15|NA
CATRTGHANTGELFF
TGTGCCACCAGAACGGGCCACGCGAACACCGGGGAGCTGTTTTTT
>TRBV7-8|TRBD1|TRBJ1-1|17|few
CASSLRDRGLGDAEAFF
TGTGCCAGCAGCTTAAGGGACAGGGGGCTAGGGGACGCTGAAGCTTTCTTT
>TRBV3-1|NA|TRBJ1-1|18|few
CASSQDRRRVGMNTEAFF
TGTGCCAGCAGCCAAGATCGTAGACGGGTGGGCATGAACACTGAAGCTTTCTTT
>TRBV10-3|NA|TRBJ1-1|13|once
CAIRQDRNTEAFF
TGTGCCATCAGACAGGATAGGAACACTGAAGCTTTCTTT
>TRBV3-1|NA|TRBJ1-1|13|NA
CARGGQANTEAFF
TGTGCTCGGGGAGGGCAGGCGAACACTGAAGCTTTCTTT
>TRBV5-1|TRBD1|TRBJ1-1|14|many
CASSLTGGVTEAFF
TGCGCCAGCAGCTTGACAGGGGGGGTCACTGAAGCTTTCTTT
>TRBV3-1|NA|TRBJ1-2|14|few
CASSQYLGKGGYTF
TGTGCCAGCAGCCAATATCTGGGGAAGGGTGGCTACACCTTC
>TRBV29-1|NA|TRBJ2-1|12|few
CSVYSLTGSLFF
TGCAGCGTTTATTCCCTTACGGGATCTTTGTTCTTC
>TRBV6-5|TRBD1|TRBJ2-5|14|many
CASSYGTVQETQYF
TGCGCCAGCAGCTACGGGACAGTCCAAGAGACCCAGTACTTC
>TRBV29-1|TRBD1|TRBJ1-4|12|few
CSVGQGSEKLFF
TGCAGCGTTGGACAGGGAAGTGAAAAACTGTTTTTT
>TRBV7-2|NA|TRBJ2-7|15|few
CASATSYLTSYEQYF
TGTGCCAGCGCGACTAGTTATCTGACTTCCTACGAGCAGTACTTC
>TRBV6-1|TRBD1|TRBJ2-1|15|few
CASGTGSVSYNEQFF
TGTGCCAGTGGGACAGGATCCGTCTCCTACAATGAGCAGTTCTTC
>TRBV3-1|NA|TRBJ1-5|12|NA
CASSTGLQPQHF
TGTGCCAGCAGCACGGGACTCCAGCCCCAGCATTTT
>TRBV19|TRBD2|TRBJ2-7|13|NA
CASSPGGRYEQYF
TGTGCCAGTAGTCCGGGGGGACGCTACGAGCAGTACTTC
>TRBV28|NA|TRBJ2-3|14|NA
CASTSGPGSHTQYF
TGTGCCAGCACCTCAGGACCCGGGAGTCATACGCAGTATTTT